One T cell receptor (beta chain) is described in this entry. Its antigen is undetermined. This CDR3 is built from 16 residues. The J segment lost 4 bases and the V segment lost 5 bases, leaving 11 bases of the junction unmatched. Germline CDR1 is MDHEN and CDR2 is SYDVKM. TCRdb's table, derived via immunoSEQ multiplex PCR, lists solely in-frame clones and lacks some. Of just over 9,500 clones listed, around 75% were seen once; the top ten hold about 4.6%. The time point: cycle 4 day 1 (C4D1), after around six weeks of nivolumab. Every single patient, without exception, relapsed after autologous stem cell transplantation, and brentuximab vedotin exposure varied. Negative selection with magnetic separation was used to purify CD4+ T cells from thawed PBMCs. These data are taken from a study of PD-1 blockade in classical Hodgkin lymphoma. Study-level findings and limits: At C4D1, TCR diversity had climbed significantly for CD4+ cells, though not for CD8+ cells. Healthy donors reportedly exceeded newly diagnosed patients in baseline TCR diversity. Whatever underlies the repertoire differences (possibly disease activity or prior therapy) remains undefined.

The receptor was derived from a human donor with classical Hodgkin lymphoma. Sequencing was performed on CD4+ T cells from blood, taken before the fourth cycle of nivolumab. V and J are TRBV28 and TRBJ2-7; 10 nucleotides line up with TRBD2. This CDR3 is CASSQSGGAKPYEQYF. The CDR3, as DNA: TGTGCCAGCAGTCAAAGCGGGGGGGCCAAACCTTACGAGCAGTACTTC.